The 31 T cell receptor beta chains listed next were all sequenced from one sample in a study of OX40 agonist ivuxolimab in advanced cancers. Here immunoSEQ multiplex PCR was the method, and the copy in TCRdb shows in-frame clones only, minus some. The sample contains 30,000 to 45,000 clones, 74% of which appear only once. Sequenced here: CD4+ or CD8+ T cells sorted from blood, sampled in a trial of the OX40 agonist ivuxolimab. The receptors shown here come from an adult with an advanced solid tumor such as melanoma, head and neck, liver or kidney cancer.

In DNA, the CDR3 is TGTGCCTGGAGTGGGTTGAGAGGGGGAAATTCACCCCTCCACTTT. Protein product: CAWSGLRGGNSPLHF. The gene calls are TRBV30 and TRBJ1-6; D may be TRBD1 (6 bases). Trimming left V 1 base short and J 7 bases short, with 14 bases between. Germline CDR1 GTSNPN, CDR2 SVGIG (reference sequence). CDR3 length equals 15 residues.

This clone is judged medium-sized. This chain links TRBV30 with TRBJ2-2; D gene uncertain. Trimming removed 3 bases from V and 1 base from J, with 18 bases in between. CDR3 length: 17 amino acids. Germline V gene lookup returns CDR1 GTSNPN and CDR2 SVGIG (reference sequence). The DNA of the CDR3 is TGTGCCTGGAGACCCGCTCGCGAGGAAAAGAACACCGGGGAGCTGTTTTTT. It is translated as CAWRPAREEKNTGELFF.

This clone was detected once. J is TRBJ2-3 and V is TRBV5-4, with D unclear. Deletions cut 5 bases from V and 6 bases from J, with 10 bases between. Germline V gene lookup returns CDR1 SGHNT and CDR2 YYREEE (reference sequence). The CDR3 runs 12 residues. CDR3 residues: CASSFELDTQYF. DNA of the CDR3: TGTGCCAGCAGTTTCGAGTTGGATACGCAGTATTTT. Variable domain in full (rest from reference TRBV5-4 and TRBJ2-3): ETGVTQSPTHLIKTRGQQVTLRCSSQSGHNTVSWYQQALGQGPQFIFQYYREEENGRGNFPPRFSGLQFPNYSSELNVNALELDDSALYLCASSFELDTQYFGPGTRLTVL.

V and J are TRBV21-1 and TRBJ1-5; TRBD1, the D gene given by the table, was not confirmed from the DNA. TRBV21-1 is classified as a pseudogene. The CDR3 is 17 amino acids. The CDR3 sequence is CASSKAPGGKRDQPQHF. As DNA, the CDR3 is TGTGCCAGCAGCAAAGCGCCAGGGGGCAAGAGGGATCAGCCCCAGCATTTT.

The chain combines TRBV7-2 with TRBJ2-2; D unresolved. This CDR3 is built from 14 residues. V was shortened by 1 base and J by 2 bases, with 5 bases between the two germline ends. Germline values: CDR1 SGHTA, CDR2 FQGNSA. CDR3 sequence (DNA): TGTGCCAGCAGCTTAGGTAGCAACACCGGGGAGCTGTTTTTT. This codes for CASSLGSNTGELFF.

This sequence joins TRBV6-1 and TRBJ1-1; D unclear. The CDR3 length is 13 residues. Germline values: CDR1 MNHNS, CDR2 SASEGT. The germline V and J ends were trimmed by 6 bases and 0 bases, with 8 bases remaining between them. CDR3 DNA sequence: TGTGCCAGCAGCGGTTTCATGAACACTGAAGCTTTCTTT. This gives the protein CASSGFMNTEAFF.

The V gene is TRBV7-8, the J gene TRBJ1-4; possible D gene TRBD1, 5 bases. Germline lookup yields CDR1 SGHVS and CDR2 FQNEAQ. Trimming took off 5 bases at V and 0 bases at J, with 13 bases between the two ends. The CDR3 totals 16 residues. The CDR3, as DNA: TGTGCCAGCAGCCGGTCGACAGACTCAACTAATGAAAAACTGTTTTTT. This translates into CASSRSTDSTNEKLFF.

This sequence joins TRBV21-1 and TRBJ2-7; the table calls TRBD1, which could not be checked here. TRBV21-1 constitutes a pseudogene. The CDR3 covers 15 residues. CDR3 sequence: CASSGGTERSYEQYF. CDR3 sequence (DNA): TGTGCCAGCAGCGGAGGGACAGAGAGATCCTACGAGCAGTACTTC.

The rearrangement uses TRBV30 and TRBJ2-7; D may correspond to TRBD1 or TRBD2 (7 bases each). The V gene lost 5 bases and the J gene lost 5 bases, with 13 bases spanning the gap. This CDR3 has 12 amino acids. Looked up from germline, CDR1 is GTSNPN and CDR2 is SVGIG (reference sequence). CDR3 loop: CAWGRGRHEQYF. DNA of the CDR3: TGTGCCTGGGGGAGGGGGCGCCACGAGCAGTACTTC. Using reference TRBV30 and TRBJ2-7 for the parts outside the CDR3, the full variable domain is SQTIHQWPATLVQPVGSPLSLECTVEGTSNPNLYWYRQAAGRGLQLLFYSVGIGQISSEVPQNLSASRPQDRQFILSSKKLLLSDSGFYLCAWGRGRHEQYFGPGTRLTVT.

This rearrangement joins TRBV7-2 to TRBJ1-1, with a tentative D call TRBD1 (5 bases). The CDR3 runs to 14 residues. Trimming cost V 3 bases and J 4 bases, with 12 bases left between them. Germline CDR1 and CDR2: SGHTA and FQGNSA. CDR3 sequence reads: CASSLGGSGTEAFF. The DNA of the CDR3 is TGTGCCAGCAGCTTGGGGGGGTCTGGCACTGAAGCTTTCTTT. Together with reference TRBV7-2 and TRBJ1-1, the CDR3 gives the full variable domain: GAGVSQSPSNKVTEKGKDVELRCDPISGHTALYWYRQSLGQGLEFLIYFQGNSAPDKSGLPSDRFSAERTGGSVSTLTIQRTQQEDSAVYLCASSLGGSGTEAFFGQGTRLTVV.

This chain joins TRBV15 and TRBJ2-5; the D is unclear. Trimming removed 2 bases at V and 2 bases at J, with 0 bases between. The CDR3 length is 11 residues. Per the germline V gene, CDR1 is LNHNV and CDR2 is YYDKDF (reference sequence). CDR3 bases: TGTGCCACCAGCAGACAAGAGACCCAGTACTTC. This codes for CATSRQETQYF.

The chain couples TRBV5-6 to TRBJ1-2, with D unresolved. CDR3 size: 14 residues. Germline CDR1 SGHDT, CDR2 YYEEEE. Trimming shortened V by 2 bases and J by 5 bases, and 13 bases separated the two germline ends. The CDR3 DNA follows: TGTGCCAGCAGCTTAGAATTTCAAAGTTATGGCTACACCTTC. Its translation: CASSLEFQSYGYTF.

J is TRBJ2-5 and V is TRBV7-2, with 8 bases lining up with TRBD1. The V and J ends lost 5 bases and 5 bases, in that order; junction bases with no gene match: 7. CDR3 length equals 14 residues. Germline assignment: CDR1 SGHTA and CDR2 FQGNSA. The CDR3 is CASSLRTGWETQYF. The CDR3 DNA reads as TGTGCCAGCAGCCTCCGGACAGGGTGGGAGACCCAGTACTTC.

V is TRBV11-2 and J is TRBJ1-1, with TRBD1 identical over 8 bases. Trimming cost V 8 bases and J 1 base; bases outside gene matches: 9. The CDR3 has 15 amino acids. CDR1 and CDR2 (germline): SGHAT, FQNNGV. CDR3 sequence (DNA): TGTGCCAGCGGAGACAGGGGAGGACGGAACACTGAAGCTTTCTTT. This gives the protein CASGDRGGRNTEAFF.

The rearrangement links TRBV10-3 to TRBJ2-7, with 7 bases fitting TRBD1. The junction had 0 bases not matched to a gene; V was cut back by 5 bases and J by 2 bases. The CDR3 extends over 12 amino acids. Germline V gene data show CDR1 as ENHRY and CDR2 as SYGVKD. The CDR3 spells CAISRGPYEQYV. CDR3 DNA: TGTGCCATCAGTAGGGGGCCCTACGAGCAGTACGTC.

The J gene is TRBJ1-3, the V gene TRBV29-1; 12 bases match TRBD1. Germline V gene sequence: CDR1 SQVTM, CDR2 ANQGSEA. V dropped 5 bases and J dropped 4; count of bases not matched to a gene: 6. This CDR3 region has 15 residues. The CDR3 loop is CSVKRDRGHGNTIYF. Here the CDR3 DNA reads TGCAGCGTTAAGAGGGACAGGGGGCACGGAAACACCATATATTTT.

This chain connects TRBV30 to TRBJ2-1; D is unclear. CDR3 length: 12 residues. Per the germline V gene, CDR1 is GTSNPN and CDR2 is SVGIG (reference sequence). Deletions cut 1 base from V and 4 bases from J, with 5 bases between. The CDR3 region has the DNA TGTGCCTGGAGTGCTGATTACAATGAGCAGTTCTTC. It translates to CAWSADYNEQFF. The whole variable domain, remainder taken from reference TRBV30 and TRBJ2-1, is SQTIHQWPATLVQPVGSPLSLECTVEGTSNPNLYWYRQAAGRGLQLLFYSVGIGQISSEVPQNLSASRPQDRQFILSSKKLLLSDSGFYLCAWSADYNEQFFGPGTRLTVL.

The chain combines TRBV11-2 with TRBJ1-5, with 8 bases that match TRBD1. This CDR3 spans 15 amino acids. The V gene's germline CDR1 is SGHAT and CDR2 FQNNGV. V was pared by 6 bases and J by 3 bases, with 7 bases of the junction left unmatched. Here the CDR3 DNA reads TGTGCCAGCAGTCTAACAGGGGGTTCCAATCAGCCCCAGCATTTT. Translation: CASSLTGGSNQPQHF.

The chain couples TRBV30 to TRBJ2-2, with unresolved D. The CDR3 is made up of 12 amino acids. The germline V gene has CDR1 GTSNPN and CDR2 SVGIG (reference sequence). V was shortened by 2 bases and J by 1 base, with 2 bases between the two germline ends. CDR3 protein: CAWSRNTGELFF. The CDR3 region has the DNA TGTGCCTGGAGTCGGAACACCGGGGAGCTGTTTTTT.

The chain recombines TRBV4-2 with TRBJ2-1; TRBD1 matches 9 bases. The V and J ends lost 1 base and 8 bases, in that order; junction bases with no gene match: 0. CDR1 and CDR2 (germline): LGHNA, YNFKEQ. The length of the CDR3 is 13 residues. CDR3 sequence reads: CASSQGDRDEQFF. In nucleotides, the CDR3 is TGTGCCAGCAGCCAAGGGGACAGGGATGAGCAGTTCTTC.

The genes are TRBV30 and TRBJ2-2, with D perhaps TRBD2 (6 bases). Germline V gene sequence: CDR1 GTSNPN, CDR2 SVGIG (reference sequence). V was cut by 0 bases and J by 7 bases, with 12 bases left in between. The CDR3 loop spans 14 amino acids. This chain's CDR3 is CAWSVGRWNGELFF. CDR3 DNA: TGTGCCTGGAGTGTAGGGAGGTGGAACGGGGAGCTGTTTTTT.

The J gene is TRBJ1-2, the V gene TRBV6-6; the D is unclear. CDR1 and CDR2 from the germline V gene are MNHNY and SVGAGI (reference sequence). CDR3 length: 12 residues. The germline V and J ends were trimmed by 4 bases and 7 bases, with 10 bases remaining between them. CDR3 sequence: CASSFGSGGYTF. CDR3 bases: TGTGCCAGCAGTTTTGGATCGGGTGGCTACACCTTC.

This chain uses TRBV5-1 with TRBJ1-3; TRBD1 matches 9 bases. The CDR3 spans 17 residues. After removal of 4 bases from V and 3 bases from J, the junction contained 11 bases not matched to a gene. Germline loops: CDR1 SGHRS, CDR2 YFSETQ. The CDR3 DNA follows: TGCGCCAGCAGCAAGGAGGGACAGGGTTCGTTTGGAAACACCATATATTTT. Translating gives CASSKEGQGSFGNTIYF.

V is TRBV21-1 and J is TRBJ1-6. TRBV21-1 is reported as a pseudogene. The CDR3 is made up of 17 amino acids. The CDR3 is CASSVAGERPYNSPLHF. CDR3 sequence (DNA): TGTGCCAGCAGCGTGGCCGGGGAGCGCCCATATAATTCACCCCTCCACTTT.

The rearrangement uses TRBV5-5 and TRBJ1-2; tentatively, D is TRBD1 (6 bases). This CDR3 is built from 15 residues. The V gene lost 1 base and the J gene lost 8 bases, with 18 bases spanning the gap. Germline V gene data show CDR1 as SGHKS and CDR2 as YYEKEE (reference sequence). The CDR3, as DNA: TGTGCCAGCAGCTTGTTCGCCGGGGGCGGCGGGGGCTACACCTTC. Encoded protein: CASSLFAGGGGGYTF.

The chain recombines TRBV28 with TRBJ1-5; 7 positions agree with TRBD1. Germline CDR1 MDHEN, CDR2 SYDVKM. Germline trimming cut 6 bases from V and 7 bases from J; bases unmatched to any gene: 9. This CDR3 region has 14 residues. The CDR3 protein is CASREQGSGQPQHF. In DNA form, the CDR3 reads TGTGCCAGCAGAGAACAGGGGAGTGGGCAGCCCCAGCATTTT. The complete variable domain, with remaining parts taken from reference TRBV28 and TRBJ1-5, reads DVKVTQSSRYLVKRTGEKVFLECVQDMDHENMFWYRQDPGLGLRLIYFSYDVKMKEKGDIPEGYSVSREKKERFSLILESASTNQTSMYLCASREQGSGQPQHFGDGTRLSIL.

The chain recombines TRBV6-6 with TRBJ1-6; a possible D gene is TRBD1 (5 bases). The CDR3 is made up of 15 amino acids. Germline CDR1 reads MNHNY; CDR2 reads SVGAGI (reference sequence). V lost 6 bases and J lost 0, with 9 bases in between. The CDR3 nucleotides read TGTGCCAGCAGGGTAGGGGTCTCCTATAATTCACCCCTCCACTTT. This sequence encodes CASRVGVSYNSPLHF.

V gene TRBV25-1 combines with J gene TRBJ2-1, with D possibly matching TRBD2 (6 bases). The CDR3 runs 13 residues. The V and J ends lost 5 bases and 8 bases respectively, with 13 bases between them. The germline V gene has CDR1 MGHDK and CDR2 SYGVNS. The CDR3 spells CASSNWGDHEQFF. DNA for the CDR3: TGTGCCAGCAGTAATTGGGGGGACCATGAGCAGTTCTTC. The entire variable domain, with the rest obtained from reference TRBV25-1 and TRBJ2-1, is as follows: EADIYQTPRYLVIGTGKKITLECSQTMGHDKMYWYQQDPGMELHLIHYSYGVNSTEKGDLSSESTVSRIRTEHFPLTLESARPSHTSQYLCASSNWGDHEQFFGPGTRLTVL.

This chain joins TRBV5-6 and TRBJ1-3; the D is unclear. The CDR3 has 16 amino acids. CDR1 and CDR2 from the germline V gene are SGHDT and YYEEEE. Trimming removed 1 base from V and 0 bases from J, with 11 bases in between. CDR3 region: CASSLFSLFSGNTIYF. CDR3 in DNA: TGTGCCAGCAGCTTGTTTTCGCTGTTCTCTGGAAACACCATATATTTT.

The chain employs TRBV11-1 and TRBJ2-2; the match to TRBD1 covers 7 bases. The CDR3 consists of 15 residues. Germline V lookup: CDR1 SGHAT, CDR2 FQDESV (reference sequence). Trimming at V came to 6 bases and at J to 4 bases, leaving 8 bases not matched to a gene. The CDR3 reads CASSLTGVGTGELFF. The CDR3 DNA sequence: TGTGCCAGCAGTCTTACAGGGGTCGGCACCGGGGAGCTGTTTTTT.

The chain links TRBV19 to TRBJ2-1; either TRBD1 or TRBD2 may fit D (6 bases each). The V end was cut by 10 bases, the J end by 12 bases, with 22 bases between. Germline loops: CDR1 LNHDA, CDR2 SQIVND (reference sequence). The CDR3 covers 13 residues. The CDR3 here is CATTRRGAVRQFF. CDR3 nucleotide sequence: TGTGCCACCACCCGTAGGGGGGCAGTTAGGCAGTTCTTC. The full variable domain, its missing parts supplied by reference TRBV19 and TRBJ2-1, is DGGITQSPKYLFRKEGQNVTLSCEQNLNHDAMYWYRQDPGQGLRLIYYSQIVNDFQKGDIAEGYSVSREKKESFPLTVTSAQKNPTAFYLCATTRRGAVRQFFGPGTRLTVL.